This TCR beta chain comes out of a study of blood T cell repertoires in COVID-19. Recruitment covered fewer than 25 US areas and drew participants whose ages spanned 18 to 89 years. Each participant's cohort was designated according to participant-reported clinical history. All exposed participants met a person with COVID-19 within 2 weeks before entering the study. In the study's own analysis: Nucleated cell number was recorded as an estimate derived from reference gene primer amplification. Data came from immunoSEQ multiplex PCR; TCRdb stores just in-frame clones and leaves some out. The V and J calls and clone size are taken from that table; D and trimming were inferred from the DNA. The data contain 200,000 to 300,000 clones, around nine tenths of them seen just once; the ten biggest clones take up around 3.2%. This CDR3 spans 14 amino acids. CDR1 and CDR2 (germline): SEHNR, FQNEAQ (reference sequence).

As to this clone: At one boundary the junction diverges from the germline segment, which might be a read error.

This chain links TRBV7-9 with TRBJ2-1, with D possibly TRBD2 on 5 matching bases. Sequenced input: PBMCs or T cells enriched from blood (not recorded which). The receptor was isolated from a woman between 40 and 55 years old who had been exposed to COVID-19. Here the CDR3 reads CASSSDSGYSEQFF. CDR3 coding DNA: TGTGCCAGCAGCTCGGACTCGGGGTACAGTGAGCAGTTCTTC.